The entry below describes one T cell receptor beta chain. Other DNA sequences in the sample encode the same CDR3. Naive CD8 isolation took CD45RO-negative cells positively selected for CCR7 and excluded terminally differentiated effector memory CD45RA+ cells. Donors were Caucasian adults residing in Nashville, Tennessee, USA. This CDR3 comprises 13 residues. In germline, CDR1 is MGHRA, CDR2 YSYEKL. V dropped 0 bases and J dropped 4 bases, with 7 bases sitting between them. The data were produced by immunoSEQ multiplex PCR, yet TCRdb's version contains in-frame clones alone and is incomplete. The data hold some 1,900,000 clones, with about 95% observed a single time. The sample originates from a study of shared clonotypes between healthy human individuals. Study summary: CD4 naive and memory got three plates each, CD8 naive two, CD8 memory one.

The clonotype was recovered from a man between 18 and 35 years old in good health. The sequenced sample was naive CD8+ T cells sorted from blood. The V gene is TRBV4-1, the J gene TRBJ2-7; no reliable D call. CDR3 sequence reads: CASSQERVYEQYF. In nucleotides, the CDR3 is TGCGCCAGCAGCCAAGAGCGAGTTTACGAGCAGTACTTC.